The 12 T cell receptor beta chains below were found in one sample sequenced in a study of shared clonotypes between healthy human individuals (dated by TCRdb to 2020 to 2022). The library was prepared using the immunoSEQ multiplex PCR assay. Drawn from immuneACCESS, this table holds only the in-frame rearrangements with V and J called that TCRdb kept. Clones are partly lost; checked studies trace under half to an unresolved V gene and leave the rest unexplained. Present in this sample are hundreds of thousands of clones, about 96% of which were seen just once. About 0.32% of the sample lies in the top ten. Material for sequencing was memory CD8+ T cells sorted from blood. This specimen's cell subset or site label, per the study, means: CD45RO+ cells pooled with CCR7-negative TemRA cells. The source is a man aged 30 to 39 in good health.

V and J are TRBV27 and TRBJ2-3; 10 nucleotides match TRBD2. The CDR3 runs to 19 residues. V gave up 3 bases and J gave up 5 bases; unmatched junction bases: 17. Germline values: CDR1 MNHEY, CDR2 SMNVEV (reference sequence). CDR3: CASSFIRVAAGGFQDTQYF. The CDR3 DNA reads as TGTGCCAGCAGTTTTATTCGGGTAGCAGCGGGAGGGTTTCAAGATACGCAGTATTTT.

This chain joins TRBV11-2 and TRBJ1-1; unclear D gene. The length of the CDR3 is 12 residues. Germline CDR1 SGHAT, CDR2 FQNNGV. Trimming removed 6 bases from V and 1 base from J, with 6 bases in between. The CDR3 coding sequence is TGTGCCAGCAGGACCGGGAACACTGAAGCTTTCTTT. It encodes CASRTGNTEAFF.

The chain recombines TRBV6-6 with TRBJ2-3; 11 positions match TRBD2. The CDR3 is 14 amino acids. Trimming cost V 6 bases and J 1 base; bases outside gene matches: 0. Germline V gene sequence: CDR1 MNHNY, CDR2 SVGAGI (reference sequence). CDR3 region: CASRLAGGTDTQYF. CDR3 DNA: TGTGCCAGCAGACTAGCGGGAGGCACAGATACGCAGTATTTT.

This chain connects TRBV19 to TRBJ2-2, with TRBD1 as a possible D gene (5 bases). Germline V CDR1 and CDR2: LNHDA, SQIVND (reference sequence). V gave up 6 bases and J gave up 3 bases, with 11 bases separating them. The CDR3 covers 14 residues. CDR3 in DNA: TGTGCCAGTAGGACAGTGGGGTACACCGGGGAGCTGTTTTTT. This sequence encodes CASRTVGYTGELFF.

V gene TRBV5-6 combines with J gene TRBJ2-3; 7 nucleotides align to TRBD2. Germline V CDR1 and CDR2: SGHDT, YYEEEE. The CDR3 contains 17 residues. V dropped 2 bases and J dropped 1; count of bases not matched to a gene: 10. As DNA, the CDR3 is TGTGCCAGCAGCTTCCCCAGGCGGGAGTCCCGCACAGATACGCAGTATTTT. This translates into CASSFPRRESRTDTQYF.

V is TRBV5-1 and J is TRBJ2-1; 13 bases fit TRBD2. The length of the CDR3 is 17 residues. V lost 4 bases and J lost 0; bases outside the gene matches: 4. CDR1 and CDR2 (germline): SGHRS, YFSETQ. CDR3 sequence (DNA): TGCGCCAGCAGCCCGGGACTAGCGGGGAGCTCCTACAATGAGCAGTTCTTC. It codes for CASSPGLAGSSYNEQFF.

V is TRBV2 and J is TRBJ2-3; D is uncertain. Germline lookup yields CDR1 SNHLY and CDR2 FYNNEI. V lost 7 bases and J 0 bases, leaving 8 bases between the germline ends. The CDR3 loop spans 13 amino acids. The CDR3 DNA follows: TGTGCCAGCAAGTTTTCGAGCACAGATACGCAGTATTTT. Its translation: CASKFSSTDTQYF. Based on the CDR3 plus reference TRBV2 and TRBJ2-3, the full variable domain is EPEVTQTPSHQVTQMGQEVILRCVPISNHLYFYWYRQILGQKVEFLVSFYNNEISEKSEIFDDQFSVERPDGSNFTLKIRSTKLEDSAMYFCASKFSSTDTQYFGPGTRLTVL.

This clone was recorded once. CDR3 protein: CSVVAGREQYF. The DNA for the CDR3 is TGCAGCGTTGTCGCGGGGCGGGAGCAGTACTTC. The rearrangement joins TRBV29-1 to TRBJ2-7; weak D call: TRBD2 (6 bases). From germline, CDR1 is SQVTM and CDR2 ANQGSEA. Deletions cut 4 bases from V and 7 bases from J, with 11 bases between. This CDR3 has 11 amino acids.

The gene calls are TRBV5-1 and TRBJ1-4, with D maybe TRBD1 (6 bases). V was pared by 0 bases and J by 6 bases, with 9 bases between. Per the germline V gene, CDR1 is SGHRS and CDR2 is YFSETQ. The length of the CDR3 is 14 residues. For the CDR3, the DNA is TGCGCCAGCAGCTTGGACAGGGCTTATGAAAAACTGTTTTTT. Translated, it gives CASSLDRAYEKLFF.

The chain has TRBV7-9 and TRBJ1-4; possible D gene TRBD1, 5 bases. The CDR3 length is 15 residues. The V gene's germline CDR1 is SEHNR and CDR2 FQNEAQ (reference sequence). The V gene lost 5 bases and the J gene lost 6 bases, with 16 bases spanning the gap. The CDR3 protein is CASSEVGTYDEKLFF. The CDR3 DNA reads TGTGCCAGCAGCGAGGTCGGGACGTACGATGAAAAACTGTTTTTT.

The chain employs TRBV29-1 and TRBJ2-1, with 10 nucleotides matching TRBD1. The V segment lost 7 bases and the J segment 7 bases; nucleotides outside the gene matches: 4. Germline values: CDR1 SQVTM, CDR2 ANQGSEA. The CDR3 covers 12 residues. The CDR3, as DNA: TGCAGCGCCGGACAGGGGGAAAATGAGCAGTTCTTC. Amino acid sequence: CSAGQGENEQFF.

The rearrangement uses TRBV4-1 and TRBJ2-5; D gene unclear. Trimming removed 0 bases from V and 4 bases from J, with 9 bases in between. From germline, CDR1 is MGHRA and CDR2 YSYEKL. This CDR3 has 14 amino acids. CDR3 nucleotide sequence: TGCGCCAGCAGCCAAGACTACGGGCGAGAGACCCAGTACTTC. This encodes CASSQDYGRETQYF.